Presented here are 28 T cell receptor beta chains from one specimen sequenced in a study of shared clonotypes between healthy human individuals. Sequenced by immunoSEQ multiplex PCR; TCRdb stores in-frame clones only, minus some. The sample lists a few hundred thousand clones, more than 95% occurring once. Sequencing used naive CD4+ T cells sorted from blood. Subset in this sample: CD45RA+ positively selected. The origin of the receptors is a woman younger than 45 in good health.

The chain couples TRBV28 to TRBJ1-1, with unresolved D. The germline V gene has CDR1 MDHEN and CDR2 SYDVKM. V was pared by 1 base and J by 5 bases, with 11 bases between. The CDR3 consists of 14 residues. The CDR3 is CASSLSTGRTEAFF. The CDR3 coding sequence is TGTGCCAGCAGTTTATCAACCGGGAGGACTGAAGCTTTCTTT.

The CDR3 DNA sequence: TGTGCCAGTAGCCTCGGGAGGAGGATAGGTGAAAAACTGTTTTTT. Translating it yields CASSLGRRIGEKLFF. V usage is TRBV19 and J usage is TRBJ1-4; D is undetermined. Trimming shortened V by 6 bases and J by 7 bases, and 18 bases separated the two germline ends. CDR1 and CDR2 (germline): LNHDA, SQIVND (reference sequence). This CDR3 has 15 residues.

The rearrangement links TRBV27 to TRBJ1-4, with TRBD1 identical over 7 bases. Germline CDR1 MNHEY, CDR2 SMNVEV (reference sequence). V lost 8 bases to trimming and J lost 5 bases; unmatched junction nucleotides: 8. The CDR3 contains 14 residues. CDR3 protein: CASASDRLNEKLFF. CDR3 DNA sequence: TGTGCCAGCGCATCGGACAGGTTAAATGAAAAACTGTTTTTT.

J is TRBJ2-2 and V is TRBV6-1; D is uncertain. Trimming removed 6 bases from V and 0 bases from J, with 14 bases in between. The CDR3 covers 16 residues. The germline V gene has CDR1 MNHNS and CDR2 SASEGT. The CDR3: CASRETDTANTGELFF. The CDR3 DNA follows: TGTGCCAGCAGGGAAACAGATACTGCGAACACCGGGGAGCTGTTTTTT.

The V and J genes are TRBV6-5 and TRBJ1-1; maybe TRBD1 (6 bases). The germline CDR1 and CDR2 sequences are MNHEY and SVGAGI. With 0 bases removed from V and 4 bases from J, the gap between germline ends came to 12 bases. The CDR3 consists of 15 residues. The CDR3 is CASSYSGGPGTEAFF. For the CDR3, the DNA is TGTGCCAGCAGTTACTCGGGGGGGCCCGGCACTGAAGCTTTCTTT.

This chain joins TRBV28 and TRBJ1-3, with 7 bases aligning to TRBD1. There are 12 residues in the CDR3. Germline CDR1 reads MDHEN; CDR2 reads SYDVKM. V shed 6 bases and J 6 bases; nucleotides not matched to a gene: 2. The CDR3 here is CASRQGLNTIYF. The CDR3 DNA reads as TGTGCCAGCAGACAGGGGCTAAACACCATATATTTT.

J is TRBJ2-3 and V is TRBV19; D remains ambiguous. V was clipped by 3 bases and J by 6 bases, with 10 bases between them. CDR3 length equals 13 residues. Germline CDR1 and CDR2: LNHDA and SQIVND (reference sequence). The CDR3 loop is CASSIVHTDTQYF. In DNA, the CDR3 is TGTGCCAGTAGTATCGTCCACACCGATACGCAGTATTTT.

This chain links TRBV5-1 with TRBJ2-7, with D unresolved. Trimming took 1 base from V and 4 from J, leaving 12 bases between them. CDR3 size: 14 residues. The V gene's germline CDR1 is SGHRS and CDR2 YFSETQ. CDR3 bases: TGCGCCAGCAGCTTGAGCGTTGTGGGATACGAGCAGTACTTC. Its translation: CASSLSVVGYEQYF.

The chain has TRBV6-1 and TRBJ2-2, with D possibly TRBD1 on 5 matching bases. The V gene's germline CDR1 is MNHNS and CDR2 SASEGT. The CDR3 contains 15 residues. Trimming shortened V by 2 bases and J by 5 bases, and 12 bases separated the two germline ends. The CDR3: CASSESKGQTGELFF. The CDR3 nucleotides are TGTGCCAGCAGTGAATCGAAGGGGCAGACCGGGGAGCTGTTTTTT.

The chain combines TRBV18 with TRBJ2-2; D is unresolved. There are 16 residues in the CDR3. Between the trimmed V and J ends, which lost 0 bases and 0 bases, there was a span of 8 bases. The germline gives CDR1 KGHSH, CDR2 LQKENI. CDR3 coding DNA: TGTGCCAGCTCACCACCGCACCAGGCGAACACCGGGGAGCTGTTTTTT. Encoded protein: CASSPPHQANTGELFF. The full variable domain, its missing parts supplied by reference TRBV18 and TRBJ2-2, is NAGVMQNPRHLVRRRGQEARLRCSPMKGHSHVYWYRQLPEEGLKFMVYLQKENIIDESGMPKERFSAEFPKEGPSILRIQQVVRGDSAAYFCASSPPHQANTGELFFGEGSRLTVL.

This chain uses TRBV11-2 with TRBJ2-7, with a weak D call TRBD1 (6 bases). With 5 bases removed from V and 6 bases from J, the gap between germline ends came to 8 bases. Germline V gene sequence: CDR1 SGHAT, CDR2 FQNNGV. This CDR3 spans 11 amino acids. CDR3 in amino acids: CASSQQGEQYF. The CDR3 nucleotides are TGTGCCAGCAGCCAACAGGGCGAGCAGTACTTC.

The rearrangement uses TRBV5-6 and TRBJ2-1, with 7 bases that match TRBD2. CDR3 length equals 16 residues. Per germline, CDR1 SGHDT and CDR2 YYEEEE. J gave up 3 bases and V 0 bases, and 6 bases lay outside the gene matches. The CDR3 DNA follows: TGTGCCAGCAGCTTGGTTCGCGGGAGTAACTACAATGAGCAGTTCTTC. This codes for CASSLVRGSNYNEQFF.

The rearrangement uses TRBV7-9 and TRBJ1-4, with D possibly being TRBD1 (5 bases). Germline loops: CDR1 SEHNR, CDR2 FQNEAQ (reference sequence). The V and J ends lost 4 bases and 5 bases respectively, with 11 bases between them. This CDR3 has 14 residues. DNA for the CDR3: TGTGCCAGCAGCTACAATCCAGGGAATGAAAAACTGTTTTTT. This gives the protein CASSYNPGNEKLFF.

The chain uses TRBV28 and TRBJ2-1, with 7 bases lining up with TRBD2. Germline CDR1 MDHEN, CDR2 SYDVKM. J lost 10 bases, V lost 7 bases, and 13 bases had no gene match. This CDR3 comprises 14 residues. The CDR3 nucleotides are TGTGCCAGCACCAAAAGTTACGGGGGGAGAGAGCAGTTCTTC. Translated, it gives CASTKSYGGREQFF.

To note about this clone: Other DNA sequences within the sample encode an identical CDR3. The genes are TRBV19 and TRBJ2-5; D is perhaps TRBD1 (5 bases). Germline V gene data show CDR1 as LNHDA and CDR2 as SQIVND (reference sequence). The V gene lost 3 bases and the J gene lost 5 bases, with 13 bases spanning the gap. The CDR3 extends over 14 amino acids. CDR3 DNA: TGTGCCAGTAGTATTGGTCAGGGAAGGGAGACCCAGTACTTC. The encoded protein is CASSIGQGRETQYF.

The chain links TRBV6-5 to TRBJ1-5, with TRBD1 matching 8 bases. V gave up 4 bases and J gave up 3 bases; unmatched junction bases: 8. The germline V gene has CDR1 MNHEY and CDR2 SVGAGI. The CDR3 spans 16 residues. The CDR3 DNA reads TGTGCCAGCAGTTTAGAAACAGGGGGATTCAATCAGCCCCAGCATTTT. Translation: CASSLETGGFNQPQHF.

This clone was detected once. This chain links TRBV28 with TRBJ2-7; 10 bases match TRBD1. V lost 5 bases and J lost 7; bases outside the gene matches: 11. The CDR3 has 15 residues. Germline-derived CDR1 and CDR2 are MDHEN and SYDVKM. The CDR3: CASSDSGTGVREQYF. CDR3 bases: TGTGCCAGCAGTGATTCCGGGACAGGGGTAAGGGAGCAGTACTTC.

This clone showed up just once. The J gene is TRBJ2-4, the V gene TRBV29-1; 7 bases align to TRBD2. V lost 4 bases and J lost 0; bases outside the gene matches: 6. The germline V gene encodes CDR1 SQVTM and CDR2 ANQGSEA. This CDR3 is 15 amino acids long. The CDR3 sequence: CSVAGGGLAKNIQYF. Written as DNA, the CDR3 is TGCAGCGTTGCCGGGGGAGGGCTAGCCAAAAACATTCAGTACTTC.

The rearrangement uses TRBV25-1 and TRBJ1-2, with D possibly matching TRBD1 (6 bases). CDR1 and CDR2 (germline): MGHDK, SYGVNS. Trimming took 3 bases from V and 4 from J, leaving 12 bases between them. The length of the CDR3 is 14 residues. The CDR3 region has the DNA TGTGCCAGCAGTGATCACGGGACAAGCTATGGCTACACCTTC. Its translation is CASSDHGTSYGYTF.

This rearrangement joins TRBV27 to TRBJ2-2, with TRBD1 matching 7 bases. V trimming: 5 bases; J trimming: 6 bases; junction bases outside the gene matches: 3. This CDR3 is built from 13 residues. Germline loops: CDR1 MNHEY, CDR2 SMNVEV (reference sequence). CDR3 sequence (DNA): TGTGCCAGCAGTCCACAGGGGTCCGGGGAGCTGTTTTTT. Translation gives CASSPQGSGELFF.

The J gene is TRBJ1-1, the V gene TRBV5-1; tentatively, D is TRBD1 (5 bases). CDR1 is SGHRS and CDR2 is YFSETQ in the germline V gene. The CDR3 runs 13 residues. V gave up 4 bases and J gave up 1 base, with 8 bases separating them. The CDR3 DNA reads TGCGCCAGCAGCGGGGACGGGAACACTGAAGCTTTCTTT. Translating it yields CASSGDGNTEAFF. The full variable domain, rest sourced from reference TRBV5-1 and TRBJ1-1, is KAGVTQTPRYLIKTRGQQVTLSCSPISGHRSVSWYQQTPGQGLQFLFEYFSETQRNKGNFPGRFSGRQFSNSRSEMNVSTLELGDSALYLCASSGDGNTEAFFGQGTRLTVV.

The chain employs TRBV4-1 and TRBJ1-3; possibly TRBD1 for D (6 bases). Trimming took 1 base from V and 9 from J, leaving 13 bases between them. CDR3 length equals 14 residues. Germline values: CDR1 MGHRA, CDR2 YSYEKL. The CDR3 DNA reads TGCGCCAGCAGCCAAGGCTCCACAGGGACCACCATATATTTT. Translated: CASSQGSTGTTIYF.

The rearrangement joins TRBV6-6 to TRBJ1-1; D is uncertain. Trimming removed 2 bases from V and 0 bases from J, with 7 bases in between. Germline V gene lookup returns CDR1 MNHNY and CDR2 SVGAGI (reference sequence). The CDR3 runs 14 residues. The CDR3 DNA reads as TGTGCCAGCAGTTACAGGCTAATGAACACTGAAGCTTTCTTT. Translation gives CASSYRLMNTEAFF.

The chain has TRBV7-7 and TRBJ2-2; D might be TRBD1 (5 bases). Looked up from germline, CDR1 is SSHAT and CDR2 is FNYEAQ (reference sequence). The V end lost 4 bases, the J end lost 3 bases, and 9 bases lay between the germline ends. This CDR3 comprises 14 residues. CDR3 nucleotide sequence: TGTGCCAGCAGCTACACAGGAGACACCGGGGAGCTGTTTTTT. As protein: CASSYTGDTGELFF.

The chain carries TRBV28 and TRBJ1-2; possibly TRBD1 for D (6 bases). Germline-derived CDR1 and CDR2 are MDHEN and SYDVKM. V gave up 4 bases and J gave up 4 bases, with 19 bases separating them. This CDR3 region has 16 residues. CDR3 region: CASSSPGVAGRYGYTF. As DNA, the CDR3 is TGTGCCAGCAGTTCCCCAGGGGTCGCGGGCCGCTATGGCTACACCTTC.

In DNA, the CDR3 is TGTGCCAGCACTCAAAGGAAGACAGGGGGGGATGAGCAGTTCTTC. Its protein product is CASTQRKTGGDEQFF. J is TRBJ2-1 and V is TRBV5-5; 9 nucleotides match TRBD1. Trimming removed 6 bases from V and 8 bases from J; junction bases left unmatched: 12. This CDR3 contains 15 residues. Germline assignment: CDR1 SGHKS and CDR2 YYEKEE (reference sequence). The entire variable domain, with the rest obtained from reference TRBV5-5 and TRBJ2-1, is as follows: DAGVTQSPTHLIKTRGQQVTLRCSPISGHKSVSWYQQVLGQGPQFIFQYYEKEERGRGNFPDRFSARQFPNYSSELNVNALLLGDSALYLCASTQRKTGGDEQFFGPGTRLTVL.

In this sample, this clone turned up once. The chain couples TRBV15 to TRBJ2-1; TRBD2 aligns across 8 bases. The CDR3 contains 18 residues. Germline V gene lookup returns CDR1 LNHNV and CDR2 YYDKDF (reference sequence). The J segment lost 7 bases and the V segment lost 1 base, leaving 15 bases of the junction unmatched. The CDR3 loop reads CATSRAGGFLAGGNEQFF. For the CDR3, the DNA is TGTGCCACCAGCAGAGCGGGCGGGTTTCTAGCGGGTGGGAATGAGCAGTTCTTC.

The V call is TRBV14, the J call TRBJ2-3; D remains unclear. CDR1 and CDR2 (germline): SGHDN, FVKESK. The V and J ends lost 0 bases and 0 bases respectively, with 13 bases between them. The CDR3 has 17 residues. The CDR3 loop is CASSQDRLFSSTDTQYF. CDR3 nucleotides: TGTGCCAGCAGCCAAGATCGGCTCTTCTCTAGCACAGATACGCAGTATTTT.